This T cell receptor (beta chain) comes out of a study of cytomegalovirus exposure and HLA in healthy donors. The PCR used 60 Vbeta and 13 Jbeta primers. Profiled with immunoSEQ multiplex PCR; TCRdb holds only in-frame clones, not every one. Counted here are 90,000 to 110,000 clones, 75% to 85% occurring once; the ten biggest clones make up 6.1%. This clone was picked up one time. In germline, CDR1 is MNHNS, CDR2 SASEGT. This CDR3 is 14 amino acids long. Unmatched junction bases numbered 8, after V lost 6 bases and J lost 8 bases. This receptor was taken from a man younger than 35 in good health and CMV-seronegative. V gene TRBV6-1 combines with J gene TRBJ1-5; 9 nucleotides line up with TRBD1. The sequenced material came from PBMCs. The CDR3 is CASRAGQGLEPQHF. Written as DNA, the CDR3 is TGTGCCAGCAGGGCGGGACAGGGCCTCGAGCCCCAGCATTTT.